Listed here are 27 T cell receptor beta chains from one sample, sequenced in a study of T cell responses to AZD1222 COVID-19 vaccine. The data were produced by immunoSEQ multiplex PCR, yet TCRdb's version contains in-frame clones alone and is incomplete. The table shows about 120,000 clones, with around 93% occurring only once. The source material was peripheral blood, sampled 28 days after the second AZD1222 dose. These receptors came from an adult who received the AZD1222 COVID-19 vaccine.

The rearrangement links TRBV12-5 to TRBJ1-2; D gene uncertain. This CDR3 comprises 9 residues. V was cut by 5 bases and J by 6 bases, with 1 base left in between. Germline V gene lookup returns CDR1 LGHNT and CDR2 FRNRAP. CDR3 protein: CASGNGYTF. The CDR3 nucleotides are TGTGCTAGTGGTAATGGCTACACCTTC.

The chain couples TRBV20-1 to TRBJ1-1, with D uncertain. Trimming pared 5 bases from V and 1 base from J, leaving 5 bases between. In germline, CDR1 is DFQATT, CDR2 SNEGSKA (reference sequence). The CDR3 spans 11 residues. CDR3 protein: CSADGNTEAFF. The CDR3 nucleotides read TGCAGTGCTGACGGGAACACTGAAGCTTTCTTT.

The V gene is TRBV10-2, the J gene TRBJ2-3, with 8 bases matching TRBD2. Trimming at V came to 6 bases and at J to 6 bases, leaving 11 bases not matched to a gene. Per the germline V gene, CDR1 is WSHSY and CDR2 is SAAADI. The CDR3 runs to 15 residues. The CDR3 nucleotides read TGCGCCAGCAGACGGGGGCGGGAGGTCGGGGATACGCAGTATTTT. It yields the protein CASRRGREVGDTQYF.

This sequence joins TRBV5-4 and TRBJ2-3; D might be TRBD2 (6 bases). Per the germline V gene, CDR1 is SGHNT and CDR2 is YYREEE (reference sequence). This CDR3 has 17 residues. The ends were cut back, 0 bases at V and 0 bases at J, with 14 bases in the middle. The CDR3 bases are TGTGCCAGCAGCTTGGTGGGGGTGGCGGGAAGCACAGATACGCAGTATTTT. Translation: CASSLVGVAGSTDTQYF.

The chain uses TRBV6-5 and TRBJ1-5, with D unclear. Germline loops: CDR1 MNHEY, CDR2 SVGAGI. V gave up 6 bases and J gave up 0 bases, with 6 bases separating them. CDR3 length equals 13 residues. This CDR3 is CASSTISNQPQHF. The CDR3 bases are TGTGCCAGCAGCACCATTAGCAATCAGCCCCAGCATTTT.

A single count supports this clone. The V gene is TRBV3-1 (or the pseudogene TRBV3-2), the J gene TRBJ2-4; 12 positions agree with TRBD2. This CDR3 is 17 amino acids long. The trim removed 4 bases at V and 0 bases at J, leaving 4 bases unmatched. The germline V gene has CDR1 LGHDT and CDR2 YNNKEL (reference sequence). DNA of the CDR3: TGTGCCAGCAGCCCAGGACTAGCGGGACTAGCCAAAAACATTCAGTACTTC. Translated: CASSPGLAGLAKNIQYF.

The chain uses TRBV27 and TRBJ1-5; TRBD1 aligns across 8 bases. Germline V lookup: CDR1 MNHEY, CDR2 SMNVEV (reference sequence). J was trimmed by 1 base and V by 1 base; bases with no gene match: 6. The length of the CDR3 is 17 residues. This chain's CDR3 is CASSLFFGQGSNQPQHF. CDR3 coding DNA: TGTGCCAGCAGTTTATTCTTCGGACAGGGCAGCAATCAGCCCCAGCATTTT.

The count of this clone is one. The genes are TRBV12-3 or TRBV12-4 and TRBJ1-3, with D possibly matching TRBD1 (6 bases). The CDR3 is 13 residues long. V lost 7 bases and J lost 4, with 11 bases in between. The CDR3 region is CASTWTEGNTIYF. The DNA of the CDR3 is TGTGCCAGCACCTGGACAGAAGGAAACACCATATATTTT.

The gene calls are TRBV4-1 and TRBJ2-2; D not resolved. V gave up 4 bases and J gave up 1 base, with 4 bases separating them. The CDR3 spans 13 residues. Looked up from germline, CDR1 is MGHRA and CDR2 is YSYEKL. As DNA, the CDR3 is TGCGCCAGCAGCCCCAAGAACACCGGGGAGCTGTTTTTT. Translated, it gives CASSPKNTGELFF.

The chain uses TRBV19 and TRBJ1-2; 8 bases map to TRBD1. V lost 6 bases and J lost 2; bases outside the gene matches: 11. CDR3 size: 16 residues. Germline V gene sequence: CDR1 LNHDA, CDR2 SQIVND (reference sequence). This CDR3 reads CASRTFGQGGNYGYTF. In nucleotides, the CDR3 is TGTGCCAGTAGAACTTTCGGACAGGGCGGGAACTATGGCTACACCTTC.

The chain uses TRBV24-1 and TRBJ2-7; D might be TRBD1 (6 bases). The CDR3 has 16 amino acids. Germline CDR1 reads KGHDR; CDR2 reads SFDVKD. Trimming pared 1 base from V and 5 bases from J, leaving 17 bases between. CDR3 protein: CATSDFGQLGADEQYF. The CDR3 DNA reads as TGTGCCACCAGTGATTTTGGACAGTTGGGCGCGGACGAGCAGTACTTC.

The rearrangement joins TRBV27 to TRBJ1-4; 7 positions agree with TRBD1. Germline values: CDR1 MNHEY, CDR2 SMNVEV (reference sequence). Trimming took 7 bases from V and 7 from J; bases not matched to a gene: 9. The CDR3 has 14 amino acids. For the CDR3, the DNA is TGTGCCAGCAAGTGGCGGACAGGAAGTGAAAAACTGTTTTTT. It encodes CASKWRTGSEKLFF.

The chain employs TRBV6-5 and TRBJ1-1; D is undetermined. Germline V gene data show CDR1 as MNHEY and CDR2 as SVGAGI. CDR3 length: 13 amino acids. The V end was cut by 5 bases, the J end by 0 bases, with 7 bases between. The CDR3 DNA reads TGTGCCAGCAGTCGCGTCATGAACACTGAAGCTTTCTTT. The encoded protein is CASSRVMNTEAFF.

The CDR3 region is CASSYSGTGAPYGYTF. In DNA, the CDR3 is TGTGCCAGCAGTTACTCTGGGACAGGGGCACCTTATGGCTACACCTTC. The chain carries TRBV6-5 and TRBJ1-2, with 10 nucleotides matching TRBD1. Germline V gene sequence: CDR1 MNHEY, CDR2 SVGAGI. Trimming removed 0 bases from V and 5 bases from J; junction bases left unmatched: 6. This CDR3 spans 16 amino acids.

The chain combines TRBV3-1 (or the pseudogene TRBV3-2) with TRBJ1-2; D is uncertain. The germline gives CDR1 LGHDT, CDR2 YNNKEL (reference sequence). This CDR3 contains 12 residues. V shed 4 bases and J shed 5 bases, with 8 bases lying between them. The CDR3 loop is CASSRGMYGYTF. The CDR3, as DNA: TGTGCCAGCAGCCGCGGGATGTATGGCTACACCTTC.

This sequence joins TRBV7-2 and TRBJ1-5; D perhaps matches TRBD1 (5 bases). CDR1 SGHTA and CDR2 FQGNSA come from the germline V gene. The V gene lost 4 bases and the J gene lost 1 base, with 8 bases spanning the gap. The CDR3 contains 14 residues. The CDR3 nucleotides are TGTGCCAGCAGCTATACAGGAAGCAATCAGCCCCAGCATTTT. Its translation: CASSYTGSNQPQHF.

This chain links TRBV2 with TRBJ2-7, with D unclear. Germline V lookup: CDR1 SNHLY, CDR2 FYNNEI. Trimming pared 4 bases from V and 3 bases from J, leaving 10 bases between. The CDR3 covers 13 residues. For the CDR3, the DNA is TGTGCCAGCAGTGTGCTCACTTTCTACGAGCAGTACTTC. Translated: CASSVLTFYEQYF.

The genes are TRBV3-1 (or the pseudogene TRBV3-2) and TRBJ1-2; D is possibly TRBD1 (5 bases). Germline loops: CDR1 LGHDT, CDR2 YNNKEL (reference sequence). Trimming took off 0 bases at V and 6 bases at J, with 17 bases between the two ends. This CDR3 contains 16 residues. CDR3 in amino acids: CASSQDKAGLGHGYTF. The CDR3, as DNA: TGTGCCAGCAGCCAAGATAAGGCAGGGCTAGGACATGGCTACACCTTC.

The chain links TRBV10-3 to TRBJ2-7; 9 bases match TRBD2. J gave up 3 bases and V 3 bases, and 9 bases lay outside the gene matches. CDR1 and CDR2 from the germline V gene are ENHRY and SYGVKD. The CDR3 covers 16 residues. This chain's CDR3 is CAISEPTSGRRYEQYF. CDR3 nucleotide sequence: TGTGCCATCAGTGAACCCACTAGCGGGCGCCGCTACGAGCAGTACTTC.

In its sample, this clone was seen a few times. In DNA, the CDR3 is TGTGCCAGCAGCTTCAGCGGGAGCTCCTACGAGCAGTACTTC. This encodes CASSFSGSSYEQYF. The chain employs TRBV7-2 and TRBJ2-7, with TRBD2 matching over 8 bases. This CDR3 region has 14 residues. V shed 3 bases, J shed 0 bases, and the junction held 1 base outside the gene matches. The germline V gene encodes CDR1 SGHTA and CDR2 FQGNSA.

The chain employs TRBV7-2 and TRBJ2-7, with D hard to call. The V gene lost 4 bases and the J gene lost 4 bases, with 11 bases spanning the gap. The CDR3 is 13 residues long. Germline CDR1 SGHTA, CDR2 FQGNSA. The chain's CDR3 is CASSSNAEYEQYF. DNA for the CDR3: TGTGCCAGCAGCTCTAATGCAGAGTACGAGCAGTACTTC.

The chain has TRBV5-5 and TRBJ2-5; D unclear. Trimming shortened V by 1 base and J by 2 bases, and 6 bases separated the two germline ends. CDR1 SGHKS and CDR2 YYEKEE come from the germline V gene (reference sequence). This CDR3 region has 13 residues. The CDR3 DNA follows: TGTGCCAGCAGCTTGACAGCTCAAGAGACCCAGTACTTC. This sequence encodes CASSLTAQETQYF.

This clone was counted once. CDR3 sequence reads: CASRRPGMNTEAFF. In DNA, the CDR3 is TGTGCTTCACGACGGCCCGGAATGAACACTGAAGCTTTCTTT. This chain connects TRBV11-2 to TRBJ1-1; no firm D call. This CDR3 region has 14 residues. Germline-derived CDR1 and CDR2 are SGHAT and FQNNGV.

This clone was counted a few times. The chain uses TRBV7-9 and TRBJ2-7; 11 bases are shared with TRBD1. Trimming removed 3 bases from V and 4 bases from J; junction bases left unmatched: 5. This CDR3 region has 15 residues. CDR1 is SEHNR, CDR2 FQNEAQ, per germline (reference sequence). CDR3 nucleotide sequence: TGTGCCAGCAGCTTTGGACAGGGGGCGGGTTACGAGCAGTACTTC. Amino acids: CASSFGQGAGYEQYF.

The chain links TRBV7-9 to TRBJ2-7; 11 bases map to TRBD2. After removal of 5 bases from V and 4 bases from J, the junction contained 4 bases not matched to a gene. CDR3 size: 14 residues. Germline V gene sequence: CDR1 SEHNR, CDR2 FQNEAQ (reference sequence). The CDR3 nucleotides read TGTGCCAGCAGCCCTACTAGCGGGAGTTACGAGCAGTACTTC. Translated, it gives CASSPTSGSYEQYF.

The J gene is TRBJ2-2, the V gene TRBV14; 7 bases are shared with TRBD1. The germline CDR1 and CDR2 sequences are SGHDN and FVKESK. After removal of 3 bases from V and 7 bases from J, the junction contained 5 bases not matched to a gene. CDR3 length: 14 residues. The CDR3 region has the DNA TGTGCCAGCAGCCATACAGGGGTTGGCGGGGAGCTGTTTTTT. This encodes CASSHTGVGGELFF. Based on the CDR3 plus reference TRBV14 and TRBJ2-2, the full variable domain is EAGVTQFPSHSVIEKGQTVTLRCDPISGHDNLYWYRRVMGKEIKFLLHFVKESKQDESGMPNNRFLAERTGGTYSTLKVQPAELEDSGVYFCASSHTGVGGELFFGEGSRLTVL.

This chain uses TRBV12-3 or TRBV12-4 with TRBJ1-1, with TRBD1 as a possible D gene (6 bases). The CDR3 is 13 amino acids. Trimming cost V 3 bases and J 5 bases, with 10 bases left between them. CDR3: CASSLGGHTEAFF. The CDR3 nucleotides are TGTGCCAGCAGTTTGGGGGGCCATACTGAAGCTTTCTTT.